One and the same sample provided the 18 T cell receptor beta chains below, sequenced in a study of cytomegalovirus exposure and HLA in healthy donors. This PCR relied on a set of 60 Vbeta primers and 13 Jbeta primers. Assay used: immunoSEQ multiplex PCR; TCRdb lists only in-frame clones, some missing. The sample consists of 130,000 or so clones, around 70% of them appearing once. The specimen was PBMCs. These receptors all stem from a woman in her forties in good health and CMV-seropositive.

V is TRBV18 and J is TRBJ1-5, with 10 bases matching TRBD1. The CDR3 covers 16 residues. Germline V lookup: CDR1 KGHSH, CDR2 LQKENI. Trimming removed 5 bases from V and 5 bases from J; junction bases left unmatched: 9. The CDR3 spells CASSSLRDRGDQPQHF. The CDR3 region has the DNA TGTGCCAGCTCATCATTAAGGGACAGGGGCGATCAGCCCCAGCATTTT.

Written as DNA, the CDR3 is TGTGCCAGCAGAGAGACTAGCGGCGAAACAGATACGCAGTATTTT. Translated, it gives CASRETSGETDTQYF. The J gene is TRBJ2-3, the V gene TRBV2; 9 bases map to TRBD2. With 6 bases clipped from V and 3 bases from J, the junction kept 7 bases outside the gene matches. Per germline, CDR1 SNHLY and CDR2 FYNNEI. The CDR3 spans 15 residues.

CDR3 in DNA: TGCGCCAGCAGCTTGGGGTTTCCAGGGGGCCGCTATAATTCACCCCTCCACTTT. It codes for CASSLGFPGGRYNSPLHF. The chain recombines TRBV5-1 with TRBJ1-6; 8 bases align to TRBD1. Germline CDR1 reads SGHRS; CDR2 reads YFSETQ. V lost 0 bases, J lost 3 bases, and 8 bases stayed unmatched. The CDR3 sequence is 18 residues long.

The chain carries TRBV7-6 and TRBJ2-1; 12 bases align to TRBD2. The V and J ends lost 3 bases and 7 bases, in that order; junction bases with no gene match: 7. Germline V gene lookup returns CDR1 SGHVS and CDR2 FNYEAQ. This CDR3 is built from 16 residues. CDR3: CASSFKTSGSGNEQFF. The CDR3 region has the DNA TGTGCCAGCAGCTTTAAGACTAGCGGGAGTGGGAATGAGCAGTTCTTC.

The V and J genes are TRBV4-2 and TRBJ1-2; maybe TRBD1 (5 bases). Germline V gene data show CDR1 as LGHNA and CDR2 as YNFKEQ. This CDR3 region has 16 residues. Trimming left V 0 bases short and J 4 bases short, with 15 bases between. CDR3 nucleotide sequence: TGTGCCAGCAGCCAAGATAGGCGGGACTTGATCTATGGCTACACCTTC. It yields the protein CASSQDRRDLIYGYTF.

The DNA of the CDR3 is TGCGCCAGCAGCCCGACAGGGAAAGAGACCCAGTACTTC. The encoded protein is CASSPTGKETQYF. The rearrangement uses TRBV4-1 and TRBJ2-5; 7 positions match TRBD1. V lost 4 bases to trimming and J lost 3 bases; unmatched junction nucleotides: 2. The CDR3 is 13 residues long. Looked up from germline, CDR1 is MGHRA and CDR2 is YSYEKL.

This chain joins TRBV28 and TRBJ1-2; 12 bases map to TRBD1. V was pared by 5 bases and J by 8 bases, with 12 bases of the junction left unmatched. Germline-derived CDR1 and CDR2 are MDHEN and SYDVKM. The CDR3 has 16 amino acids. The DNA of the CDR3 is TGTGCCAGCAGTCCGGCGGGACAGGGGGCCGTAGGAGGCTACACCTTC. It is translated as CASSPAGQGAVGGYTF.

This chain's CDR3 is CASSSQGQGVFYEQYF. For the CDR3, the DNA is TGTGCCAGCAGTTCCCAAGGACAGGGGGTTTTCTACGAGCAGTACTTC. The rearrangement uses TRBV28 and TRBJ2-7; 10 nucleotides line up with TRBD1. Per the germline V gene, CDR1 is MDHEN and CDR2 is SYDVKM. V was clipped by 4 bases and J by 3 bases; unmatched bases: 9. The CDR3 loop spans 16 amino acids.

The chain carries TRBV5-1 and TRBJ2-5, with TRBD1 identical over 11 bases. The junction had 7 bases not matched to a gene; V was cut back by 4 bases and J by 5 bases. The CDR3 has 15 amino acids. Germline values: CDR1 SGHRS, CDR2 YFSETQ. The DNA for the CDR3 is TGCGCCAGCAGCGGTGGGACAGGGGGTGAGGAGACCCAGTACTTC. Amino acid sequence: CASSGGTGGEETQYF. The full variable domain, with the rest looked up from reference TRBV5-1 and TRBJ2-5, is KAGVTQTPRYLIKTRGQQVTLSCSPISGHRSVSWYQQTPGQGLQFLFEYFSETQRNKGNFPGRFSGRQFSNSRSEMNVSTLELGDSALYLCASSGGTGGEETQYFGPGTRLLVL.

The chain uses TRBV5-6 and TRBJ2-2, with TRBD1 matching over 8 bases. This CDR3 is built from 15 residues. The J segment lost 6 bases and the V segment lost 3 bases, leaving 7 bases of the junction unmatched. Germline V gene data show CDR1 as SGHDT and CDR2 as YYEEEE. The CDR3 protein is CASSSYGQGAGELFF. The CDR3 DNA reads as TGTGCCAGCAGCTCCTACGGACAGGGAGCCGGGGAGCTGTTTTTT.

The rearrangement links TRBV4-1 to TRBJ2-7; D perhaps matches TRBD1 (5 bases). Germline CDR1 reads MGHRA; CDR2 reads YSYEKL. This CDR3 is built from 13 residues. V gave up 0 bases and J gave up 7 bases, with 10 bases separating them. CDR3 nucleotides: TGCGCCAGCAGCCAAGATTCGGCAGGGGAGCAGTACTTC. This encodes CASSQDSAGEQYF.

The V gene is TRBV19, the J gene TRBJ1-2; no definite D call. The CDR3 loop spans 15 amino acids. V lost 4 bases, J lost 7 bases, and 19 bases lay in between. Germline loops: CDR1 LNHDA, CDR2 SQIVND (reference sequence). The CDR3 loop reads CASSTTGPTGSGYTF. Here the CDR3 DNA reads TGTGCCAGTAGTACAACTGGACCTACCGGGAGTGGCTACACCTTC.

This chain links TRBV2 with TRBJ2-5; a weak D match, TRBD2 (7 bases). The J call is uncertain, as TRBJ2-7 better fits the DNA end. The CDR3 contains 17 residues. Germline lookup yields CDR1 SNHLY and CDR2 FYNNEI. CDR3 bases: TGTGCCAGCAGTGAACGGGGGGCTAGCAGGCGAACCTACGAGCAGTACTTC. Translation gives CASSERGASRRTYEQYF.

This sequence joins TRBV7-3 and TRBJ2-1; 8 bases line up with TRBD2. The CDR3 is 16 amino acids. Germline CDR1 SGHTA, CDR2 FQGTGA. Trimming removed 5 bases from V and 2 bases from J; junction bases left unmatched: 8. DNA for the CDR3: TGTGCCAGCAGCACCTCCCCGGGACTAGCCTACAATGAGCAGTTCTTC. This encodes CASSTSPGLAYNEQFF. Supplemented by reference TRBV7-3 and TRBJ2-1, the full variable domain reads GAGVSQTPSNKVTEKGKYVELRCDPISGHTALYWYRQSLGQGPEFLIYFQGTGAADDSGLPNDRFFAVRPEGSVSTLKIQRTERGDSAVYLCASSTSPGLAYNEQFFGPGTRLTVL.

V gene TRBV2 combines with J gene TRBJ1-6, with 8 bases matching TRBD1. This CDR3 region has 15 residues. J gave up 7 bases and V 7 bases, and 9 bases lay outside the gene matches. Germline V lookup: CDR1 SNHLY, CDR2 FYNNEI. The DNA for the CDR3 is TGTGCCAGCAATGATCAGGGGGCTGAAAATTCACCCCTCCACTTT. Its translation: CASNDQGAENSPLHF.

The V call is TRBV6-1, the J call TRBJ1-2, with 8 positions matching TRBD1. After removal of 4 bases from V and 5 bases from J, the junction contained 9 bases not matched to a gene. This CDR3 is 15 amino acids long. Germline CDR1 is MNHNS and CDR2 is SASEGT. Here the CDR3 reads CASSGQGKASYGYTF. The DNA of the CDR3 is TGTGCCAGCAGTGGACAGGGGAAAGCTTCTTATGGCTACACCTTC.

The sample holds a few counts of this clone. The rearrangement joins TRBV28 to TRBJ2-2, with 7 positions matching TRBD2. There are 16 residues in the CDR3. From germline, CDR1 is MDHEN and CDR2 SYDVKM. CDR3 nucleotides: TGTGCGACGGACCTGGGGTGGGGGAGGGGCACCGGGGAGCTGTTTTTT. This encodes CATDLGWGRGTGELFF.

This clone was seen a few times. The V and J genes are TRBV11-3 and TRBJ2-1; 14 positions match TRBD2. Germline assignment: CDR1 SGHNT and CDR2 YENEEA. The CDR3 loop spans 15 amino acids. The junction had 5 bases not matched to a gene; V was cut back by 5 bases and J by 8 bases. CDR3 residues: CASSPGTSGSDEQFF. CDR3 nucleotides: TGTGCCAGCAGCCCCGGGACTAGCGGGAGCGATGAGCAGTTCTTC.